The clone carrying this T cell receptor beta chain has more than one count but fewer than ten. Full-length variable regions came from constant-region reverse primers plus semi-nested Nested Universal Primer A PCR. Using its own MiXCR run on the 5' RACE reads, TCRdb lists one record per CDR3 protein. The data hold roughly 5,400 distinct CDR3 sequences, with 50% to 65% observed a single time. CD4+CD45RO+CD25- cells were isolated as memory CD4+ T cells. V dropped 1 base and J dropped 8 bases, with 7 bases sitting between them. The CDR3 has 12 amino acids. CDR1 SGHRS and CDR2 YFSETQ come from the germline V gene.

The source material was memory CD4+ T cells sorted from blood. Subset indicated: memory CD4+ T cells, CD4+CD45RO+CD25-. The receptor comes from a female donor with breast cancer. The chain links TRBV5-1 to TRBJ2-1; D is unclear. The CDR3 is CASSLSLDEQFF. The CDR3 DNA reads as TGCGCCAGCAGCTTGTCGTTGGATGAGCAGTTCTTC.